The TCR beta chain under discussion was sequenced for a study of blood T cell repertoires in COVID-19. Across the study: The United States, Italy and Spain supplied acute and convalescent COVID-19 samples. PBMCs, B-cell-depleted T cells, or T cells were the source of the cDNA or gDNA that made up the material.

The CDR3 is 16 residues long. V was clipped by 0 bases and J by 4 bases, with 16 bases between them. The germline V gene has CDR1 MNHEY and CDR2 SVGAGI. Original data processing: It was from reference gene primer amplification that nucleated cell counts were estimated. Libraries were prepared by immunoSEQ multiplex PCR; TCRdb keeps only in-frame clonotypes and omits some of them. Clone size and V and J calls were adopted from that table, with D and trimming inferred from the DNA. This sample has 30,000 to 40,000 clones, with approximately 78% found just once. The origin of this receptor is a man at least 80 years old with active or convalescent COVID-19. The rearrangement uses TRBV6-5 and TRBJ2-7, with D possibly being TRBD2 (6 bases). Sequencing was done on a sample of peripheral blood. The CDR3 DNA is TGTGCCAGCAGTTACTCCGACCCCCGGGGGAATTACGAGCAGTACTTC. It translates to CASSYSDPRGNYEQYF.